These 31 T cell receptor beta chains share one sample of origin, sequenced in a study of T-cell memory formation after mild COVID-19 (dated by TCRdb to about 2021). The method was 5' RACE. Sequencing instrument: Illumina NovaSeq 6000. In-frame beta chains were kept once TCRdb had trimmed the public reads at Q25 with fastp and called clones with MiXCR. For every CDR3 protein sequence, its rows merge into one entry that carries the most common genes and DNA. This sample holds about 470,000 distinct CDR3 sequences; approximately 18% were observed only once. Clones ranked in the top ten supply 9% to 15% of the sample. The sample taken for sequencing was PBMCs or a T cell subset sorted from them (not recorded which). Receptor source: an adult woman who had mild COVID-19 (a few samples of this study predate the infection). The sample titles of this study are shuffled in the database, so cell type and time point are left out; the donor was told from shared clones.

In its sample, this clonotype was seen a few times. The chain has TRBV7-2 and TRBJ1-6, with D perhaps TRBD1 (6 bases). V lost 4 bases to trimming and J lost 9 bases, with 13 bases between them. The germline CDR1 and CDR2 sequences are SGHTA and FQGNSA. CDR3 length: 14 residues. The CDR3 loop is CASSSRQALSPLHF. CDR3 bases: TGTGCCAGCAGCTCACGACAGGCCCTTTCACCCCTCCACTTT.

The rearrangement uses TRBV10-3 and TRBJ2-5; 11 positions match TRBD2. This CDR3 has 14 amino acids. Germline V gives CDR1 ENHRY, CDR2 SYGVKD. The V gene end was trimmed by 10 bases and the J gene end by 2 bases; junction bases not matched to a gene: 6. In DNA form, the CDR3 reads TGTGCCACCCAGACTAGCGGGGATCAAGAGACCCAGTACTTC. This gives the protein CATQTSGDQETQYF.

This chain joins TRBV29-1 and TRBJ2-7; D perhaps matches TRBD2 (5 bases). The CDR3 sequence is 13 residues long. Trimming pared 6 bases from V and 6 bases from J, leaving 18 bases between. Germline V lookup: CDR1 SQVTM, CDR2 ANQGSEA. CDR3 DNA sequence: TGCAGCGTCGGACTGGGTGGGTTTATCGAGCAGTACTTC. As protein: CSVGLGGFIEQYF.

The V call is TRBV7-2, the J call TRBJ2-2; 15 positions match TRBD2. The CDR3 loop spans 17 amino acids. The trim removed 4 bases at V and 1 base at J, leaving 1 base unmatched. The V gene's germline CDR1 is SGHTA and CDR2 FQGNSA. The DNA for the CDR3 is TGTGCCAGCAGCTGGGGACTAGCGGGAGGGAACACCGGGGAGCTGTTTTTT. Its protein is CASSWGLAGGNTGELFF. The entire variable domain, with the rest obtained from reference TRBV7-2 and TRBJ2-2, is as follows: GAGVSQSPSNKVTEKGKDVELRCDPISGHTALYWYRQSLGQGLEFLIYFQGNSAPDKSGLPSDRFSAERTGGSVSTLTIQRTQQEDSAVYLCASSWGLAGGNTGELFFGEGSRLTVL.

This clonotype showed up many times. This chain connects TRBV3-1 to TRBJ2-1; the match to TRBD2 covers 7 bases. The CDR3 is 15 amino acids. The V gene end was trimmed by 4 bases and the J gene end by 0 bases; junction bases not matched to a gene: 3. The V gene's germline CDR1 is LGHDT and CDR2 YNNKEL (reference sequence). CDR3 amino acids: CASSPSGYSYNEQFF. The DNA of the CDR3 is TGTGCCAGCAGCCCTAGCGGATACTCCTACAATGAGCAGTTCTTC.

This clonotype showed up just a few times. The genes are TRBV27 and TRBJ2-7; D is possibly TRBD1 (6 bases). In germline, CDR1 is MNHEY, CDR2 SMNVEV (reference sequence). Deletions cut 6 bases from V and 3 bases from J, with 15 bases between. The CDR3 extends over 14 amino acids. Here the CDR3 reads CASSSGQGNYEQYF. The CDR3 coding sequence is TGTGCCAGCAGCTCGGGTCAGGGGAACTACGAGCAGTACTTC.

This clonotype was counted at least ten times. V and J are TRBV6-6 and TRBJ1-2, with D maybe TRBD1 (6 bases). Trimming cost V 5 bases and J 4 bases, with 14 bases left between them. Germline V gives CDR1 MNHNY, CDR2 SVGAGI (reference sequence). The CDR3 has 14 amino acids. The CDR3 sequence: CASSPTGQAYGYTF. The CDR3 nucleotides are TGTGCCAGCAGTCCGACAGGTCAAGCCTATGGCTACACCTTC.

This clonotype was counted between two and nine times. This chain uses TRBV6-5 with TRBJ2-1; 10 nucleotides agree with TRBD1. The length of the CDR3 is 18 residues. CDR1 is MNHEY and CDR2 is SVGAGI in the germline V gene. V shed 6 bases and J 7 bases; nucleotides not matched to a gene: 18. CDR3 sequence (DNA): TGTGCCAGCAGGACGACAGGGGGCGCTTCTGGGCTCGTAAATGAGCAGTTCTTC. It encodes CASRTTGGASGLVNEQFF.

J is TRBJ1-1 and V is TRBV3-1, with D hard to call. The V gene's germline CDR1 is LGHDT and CDR2 YNNKEL (reference sequence). The V end lost 1 base, the J end lost 0 bases, and 9 bases lay between the germline ends. The CDR3 is 15 amino acids. The CDR3 sequence is CASSQGTLMNTEAFF. The CDR3 DNA reads TGTGCCAGCAGCCAAGGAACCCTTATGAACACTGAAGCTTTCTTT.

This clonotype was detected a few times. The chain has TRBV7-9 and TRBJ2-3; possible D gene TRBD1, 5 bases. Germline V gives CDR1 SEHNR, CDR2 FQNEAQ (reference sequence). V was cut by 4 bases and J by 2 bases, with 13 bases left in between. There are 15 residues in the CDR3. CDR3: CASSSPDTFTDTQYF. CDR3 nucleotide sequence: TGTGCCAGCAGCTCCCCGGACACTTTCACAGATACGCAGTATTTT.

This clonotype was seen a handful of times. A junction boundary mismatches the germline segment, possibly from a read error. CDR3: CASMTVKTEAFF. The CDR3 DNA is TGTGCCAGCATGACAGTGAAAACTGAAGCTTTCTTT. The chain recombines TRBV2 with TRBJ1-1; tentative D call: TRBD1 (5 bases). The CDR3 is 12 amino acids. Germline assignment: CDR1 SNHLY and CDR2 FYNNEI.

The table lists this clonotype with a few counts. This chain uses TRBV7-2 with TRBJ1-1; tentatively, D is TRBD1 (5 bases). Germline CDR1 is SGHTA and CDR2 is FQGNSA. This CDR3 has 14 amino acids. Deletions cut 5 bases from V and 3 bases from J, with 13 bases between. In DNA form, the CDR3 reads TGTGCCAGCAGCCCCGAGCTAGGGGACACTGAAGCTTTCTTT. This gives the protein CASSPELGDTEAFF. Supplemented by reference TRBV7-2 and TRBJ1-1, the full variable domain reads GAGVSQSPSNKVTEKGKDVELRCDPISGHTALYWYRQSLGQGLEFLIYFQGNSAPDKSGLPSDRFSAERTGGSVSTLTIQRTQQEDSAVYLCASSPELGDTEAFFGQGTRLTVV.

The table lists this clonotype with a few counts. This chain uses TRBV7-8 with TRBJ1-4; 10 positions match TRBD1. Germline V CDR1 and CDR2: SGHVS, FQNEAQ. V was pared by 5 bases and J by 8 bases, with 8 bases of the junction left unmatched. The CDR3 has 15 residues. The CDR3 DNA is TGTGCCAGCAGCAGAGACAGGGGGCAAGAAGAAAAACTGTTTTTT. It codes for CASSRDRGQEEKLFF.

This sequence joins TRBV4-1 and TRBJ1-1; no definite D call. Per germline, CDR1 MGHRA and CDR2 YSYEKL. Trimming took 1 base from V and 1 from J, leaving 7 bases between them. The CDR3 totals 14 residues. The chain's CDR3 is CASSQVGENTEAFF. CDR3 in DNA: TGCGCCAGCAGCCAAGTCGGGGAGAACACTGAAGCTTTCTTT.

V gene TRBV5-1 combines with J gene TRBJ1-1; weak D call: TRBD1 (5 bases). CDR1 SGHRS and CDR2 YFSETQ come from the germline V gene. The V gene lost 5 bases and the J gene lost 0 bases, with 11 bases spanning the gap. The CDR3 length is 14 residues. The CDR3 is CASREGRMNTEAFF. In nucleotides, the CDR3 is TGCGCCAGCAGAGAGGGACGGATGAACACTGAAGCTTTCTTT.

The gene calls are TRBV6-5 and TRBJ1-6; possibly TRBD1 for D (5 bases). Per germline, CDR1 MNHEY and CDR2 SVGAGI. CDR3 size: 14 residues. V shed 6 bases and J shed 10 bases, with 16 bases lying between them. The CDR3 bases are TGTGCCAGCAGCGTAGGGGCAGGGTGGTCACCCCTCCACTTT. Translation gives CASSVGAGWSPLHF.

The chain links TRBV2 to TRBJ1-3; D uncertain. Germline lookup yields CDR1 SNHLY and CDR2 FYNNEI. This CDR3 comprises 13 residues. Trimming pared 4 bases from V and 11 bases from J, leaving 15 bases between. The CDR3 sequence: CASSVVAPVPIYF. The CDR3, as DNA: TGTGCCAGCAGTGTGGTGGCGCCGGTTCCCATATATTTT.

In this sample, this clonotype turned up a few times. The rearrangement joins TRBV6-5 to TRBJ1-2, with D unresolved. This CDR3 contains 14 residues. Germline-derived CDR1 and CDR2 are MNHEY and SVGAGI. The V gene lost 0 bases and the J gene lost 8 bases, with 13 bases spanning the gap. The CDR3 sequence: CASSYSTQQPGYTF. The CDR3, as DNA: TGTGCCAGCAGTTACTCGACACAGCAACCCGGCTACACCTTC.

The chain carries TRBV5-4 and TRBJ2-3; a possible D gene is TRBD2 (5 bases). The length of the CDR3 is 14 residues. V lost 1 base, J lost 5 bases, and 11 bases lay in between. Germline CDR1 and CDR2: SGHNT and YYREEE (reference sequence). The DNA for the CDR3 is TGTGCCAGCAGCTTGTCCGGGGAAGGAGATACGCAGTATTTT. Its translation: CASSLSGEGDTQYF.

This clonotype was found a few times. V gene TRBV7-2 combines with J gene TRBJ2-5; no clear D. Trimming took off 2 bases at V and 2 bases at J, with 6 bases between the two ends. The V gene's germline CDR1 is SGHTA and CDR2 FQGNSA. The CDR3 spans 13 residues. The CDR3 sequence is CASSLNRQETQYF. The CDR3 DNA sequence: TGTGCCAGCAGCTTAAACAGACAAGAGACCCAGTACTTC. Together with reference TRBV7-2 and TRBJ2-5, the CDR3 gives the full variable domain: GAGVSQSPSNKVTEKGKDVELRCDPISGHTALYWYRQSLGQGLEFLIYFQGNSAPDKSGLPSDRFSAERTGGSVSTLTIQRTQQEDSAVYLCASSLNRQETQYFGPGTRLLVL.

This rearrangement joins TRBV5-1 to TRBJ1-2, with D uncertain. Between the trimmed V and J ends, which lost 4 bases and 5 bases, there was a span of 15 bases. This CDR3 spans 14 amino acids. Germline V lookup: CDR1 SGHRS, CDR2 YFSETQ. The chain's CDR3 is CASSLDGQSYGYTF. The DNA of the CDR3 is TGCGCCAGCAGCCTGGACGGCCAGAGTTATGGCTACACCTTC.

The table lists this clonotype with a few counts. The rearrangement uses TRBV18 and TRBJ2-3; 9 bases fit TRBD2. The germline V gene has CDR1 KGHSH and CDR2 LQKENI. J was trimmed by 5 bases and V by 3 bases; bases with no gene match: 6. The CDR3 totals 15 residues. The CDR3 DNA is TGTGCCAGCTCACCGTCGGGACTAGCCATAGATACGCAGTATTTT. This sequence encodes CASSPSGLAIDTQYF.

This chain uses TRBV12-3 or TRBV12-4 with TRBJ1-5, with no clear D. V lost 3 bases, J lost 3 bases, and 6 bases lay in between. This CDR3 is built from 13 residues. The CDR3 is CASSFSDNQPQHF. Written as DNA, the CDR3 is TGTGCCAGCAGTTTTAGTGACAATCAGCCCCAGCATTTT.

This chain links TRBV5-1 with TRBJ2-7; weak D call: TRBD2 (6 bases). Germline-derived CDR1 and CDR2 are SGHRS and YFSETQ. This CDR3 comprises 16 residues. Trimming took 0 bases from V and 1 from J, leaving 14 bases between them. This CDR3 is CASSLDGGRDSYEQYF. The CDR3 DNA reads as TGCGCCAGCAGCTTGGATGGCGGGCGGGATTCCTACGAGCAGTACTTC.

This clonotype showed up just a few times. J is TRBJ1-1 and V is TRBV7-2; D might be TRBD1 (5 bases). V was pared by 5 bases and J by 2 bases, with 12 bases between. CDR1 and CDR2 from the germline V gene are SGHTA and FQGNSA. This CDR3 contains 14 residues. The CDR3 nucleotides are TGTGCCAGCAGCCCGGGACTCCTAAACACTGAAGCTTTCTTT. It codes for CASSPGLLNTEAFF.

This chain connects TRBV10-3 to TRBJ2-3; tentatively, D is TRBD2 (5 bases). The CDR3 loop spans 14 amino acids. V lost 4 bases, J lost 0 bases, and 8 bases lay in between. Per the germline V gene, CDR1 is ENHRY and CDR2 is SYGVKD. CDR3 in DNA: TGTGCCATCAGTGTAAGCGGTAGCACAGATACGCAGTATTTT. Its translation: CAISVSGSTDTQYF.

This clonotype has a count of ten or more. The V gene is TRBV18, the J gene TRBJ2-3; D gene uncertain. CDR1 KGHSH and CDR2 LQKENI come from the germline V gene. The CDR3 consists of 15 residues. V was clipped by 3 bases and J by 0 bases, with 10 bases between them. The CDR3 region is CASSPEYLSTDTQYF. CDR3 nucleotides: TGTGCCAGCTCACCCGAGTATCTTAGCACAGATACGCAGTATTTT.

This sequence joins TRBV7-3 and TRBJ2-2, with unresolved D. The ends were cut back, 5 bases at V and 7 bases at J, with 17 bases in the middle. Germline assignment: CDR1 SGHTA and CDR2 FQGTGA. CDR3 length: 15 amino acids. CDR3 amino acids: CASSENGRHGGELFF. Here the CDR3 DNA reads TGTGCCAGCAGCGAAAACGGGCGGCACGGCGGGGAGCTGTTTTTT.

The chain couples TRBV27 to TRBJ2-1, with a tentative D call TRBD1 (6 bases). The CDR3 length is 15 residues. The germline V gene has CDR1 MNHEY and CDR2 SMNVEV (reference sequence). V was pared by 5 bases and J by 1 base, with 12 bases between. CDR3: CASSPHRVSYNEQFF. CDR3 DNA sequence: TGTGCCAGCAGTCCGCACAGGGTATCCTACAATGAGCAGTTCTTC.

A few counts support this clonotype. The chain joins TRBV15 to TRBJ1-4; D gene ambiguous. V dropped 4 bases and J dropped 5 bases, with 8 bases sitting between them. CDR1 LNHNV and CDR2 YYDKDF come from the germline V gene (reference sequence). This CDR3 spans 13 amino acids. The CDR3 sequence is CATSIRYNEKLFF. Written as DNA, the CDR3 is TGTGCCACCAGCATCCGGTACAATGAAAAACTGTTTTTT. Looking up the rest from reference TRBV15 and TRBJ1-4 gives the full variable domain: DAMVIQNPRYQVTQFGKPVTLSCSQTLNHNVMYWYQQKSSQAPKLLFHYYDKDFNNEADTPDNFQSRRPNTSFCFLDIRSPGLGDTAMYLCATSIRYNEKLFFGSGTQLSVL.

This clonotype was recorded many times. The chain has TRBV18 and TRBJ2-7; D unclear. V shed 3 bases and J shed 7 bases, with 16 bases lying between them. CDR1 is KGHSH and CDR2 is LQKENI in the germline V gene. This CDR3 comprises 14 residues. CDR3 sequence reads: CASSPPGPRKEQYF. The CDR3 region has the DNA TGTGCCAGCTCACCCCCCGGACCTCGAAAAGAGCAGTACTTC.